This paragraph reports one T cell receptor beta chain. Its matching antigen is unknown. This entry is derived from a study of cytomegalovirus exposure and HLA in healthy donors. Study outcomes and limitations: A link between a missense DCLRE1C variant and TCR beta V- and J-gene trimming emerged from a later analysis. The study labeled about 160 TCR beta chains cytomegalovirus-associated. In a later analysis, an Asian-associated ancestry cluster reportedly showed fewer N-insertions than the roughly 730-donor mean.

The PCR had 60 Vbeta and 13 Jbeta primers. The method was immunoSEQ multiplex PCR; TCRdb's version includes in-frame clones alone and lacks a portion of them. The sample carries fewer than 200,000 clones, around 76% recorded once. This TCR came from a female donor in good health and CMV-seronegative. The specimen sequenced was PBMCs.

In nucleotides, the CDR3 is TGTGCCAGCAGTTACGGGGACAGAAACACCGGGGAGCTGTTTTTT. This translates into CASSYGDRNTGELFF. The chain links TRBV6-5 to TRBJ2-2; 7 bases map to TRBD1. V dropped 2 bases and J dropped 2; count of bases not matched to a gene: 2. Germline CDR1 MNHEY, CDR2 SVGAGI. This CDR3 has 15 amino acids.